The 11 T cell receptor beta chains below were found in one sample sequenced in a study of blood T cell repertoires in COVID-19. Only in-frame clones appear in the TCRdb table, and some are missing; sequencing was by immunoSEQ multiplex PCR. This sample yields approximately 190,000 clones, of which around 90% are seen a single time; 5% to 6.5% belongs to the top ten. The sequenced sample consisted of peripheral blood. The receptors shown here come from a middle-aged man with active or convalescent COVID-19.

The chain joins TRBV2 to TRBJ1-4; tentative D call: TRBD1 (6 bases). Germline values: CDR1 SNHLY, CDR2 FYNNEI. Trimming pared 2 bases from V and 7 bases from J, leaving 11 bases between. The CDR3 is 14 residues long. The CDR3 here is CASSEWEGGEKLFF. The CDR3 DNA follows: TGTGCCAGCAGTGAATGGGAAGGGGGTGAAAAACTGTTTTTT.

The chain recombines TRBV5-1 with TRBJ1-4; 7 bases fit TRBD1. The CDR3 is made up of 17 amino acids. Germline CDR1 SGHRS, CDR2 YFSETQ. The ends lost 4 bases at V and 3 bases at J; junction bases unmatched: 12. The CDR3 loop is CASSPGQERVPNEKLFF. The CDR3 coding sequence is TGCGCCAGCAGCCCTGGACAGGAAAGAGTGCCTAATGAAAAACTGTTTTTT.

This clone was found once. V and J are TRBV19 and TRBJ1-5; maybe TRBD1 (6 bases). The CDR3 sequence is 13 residues long. Germline CDR1 and CDR2: LNHDA and SQIVND (reference sequence). V lost 2 bases to trimming and J lost 6 bases, with 8 bases between them. The CDR3 is CASSIQGFQPQHF. DNA for the CDR3: TGTGCCAGTAGTATACAGGGGTTTCAGCCCCAGCATTTT.

The chain joins TRBV19 to TRBJ2-5, with a possible D match to TRBD2 (7 bases). The CDR3 consists of 13 residues. V lost 5 bases and J 4 bases, leaving 11 bases between the germline ends. Germline loops: CDR1 LNHDA, CDR2 SQIVND (reference sequence). The CDR3: CASSFGGRETQYF. Here the CDR3 DNA reads TGTGCCAGTAGTTTCGGGGGGCGAGAGACCCAGTACTTC.

The chain couples TRBV10-3 to TRBJ1-1; D possibly corresponds to TRBD1 (5 bases). Germline lookup yields CDR1 ENHRY and CDR2 SYGVKD. Between the trimmed V and J ends, which lost 2 bases and 1 base, there was a span of 8 bases. This CDR3 region has 14 residues. CDR3 sequence (DNA): TGTGCCATCAGTGAGGCCGGGGGGAACACTGAAGCTTTCTTT. Translating gives CAISEAGGNTEAFF.

The V call is TRBV2, the J call TRBJ2-3; TRBD2 might be the D (5 bases). The CDR3 sequence is 13 residues long. Germline assignment: CDR1 SNHLY and CDR2 FYNNEI. V gave up 6 bases and J gave up 1 base, with 8 bases separating them. This chain's CDR3 is CASRRTGTDTQYF. The CDR3 nucleotides read TGTGCCAGCAGACGGACTGGCACAGATACGCAGTATTTT.

The chain uses TRBV21-1 and TRBJ2-7; TRBD1 is taken as the D call from the table, unchecked against the DNA. TRBV21-1 is given as a pseudogene. The length of the CDR3 is 16 residues. The CDR3 sequence: CASSKPPGTGVYEQYF. DNA for the CDR3: TGTGCCAGCAGCAAGCCTCCCGGGACAGGGGTATACGAGCAGTACTTC.

This chain connects TRBV11-3 to TRBJ2-7, with D perhaps TRBD1 (6 bases). Trimming removed 5 bases from V and 5 bases from J, with 16 bases in between. Looked up from germline, CDR1 is SGHNT and CDR2 is YENEEA. The CDR3 has 14 residues. The CDR3 loop is CASSAVDSPNEQYF. The CDR3 DNA is TGTGCCAGCAGCGCAGTGGACAGTCCTAACGAGCAGTACTTC.

The chain combines TRBV2 with TRBJ1-6; a weak D match, TRBD1 (6 bases). The V and J ends lost 6 bases and 0 bases respectively, with 12 bases between them. The length of the CDR3 is 16 residues. CDR1 is SNHLY and CDR2 is FYNNEI in the germline V gene. CDR3 sequence (DNA): TGTGCCAGCAGCCTCGGACAGAGCTCCTATAATTCACCCCTCCACTTT. Translating it yields CASSLGQSSYNSPLHF.

V usage is TRBV6-5 and J usage is TRBJ1-6, with TRBD1 identical over 8 bases. The germline CDR1 and CDR2 sequences are MNHEY and SVGAGI. V was clipped by 7 bases and J by 8 bases; unmatched bases: 4. CDR3 length: 13 residues. In DNA, the CDR3 is TGTGCCAGCACGAGACAGGGGTATTCACCCCTCCACTTT. This encodes CASTRQGYSPLHF.

The chain couples TRBV19 to TRBJ1-1; 9 nucleotides agree with TRBD1. The CDR3 totals 16 residues. Germline V CDR1 and CDR2: LNHDA, SQIVND (reference sequence). V trimming: 5 bases; J trimming: 7 bases; junction bases outside the gene matches: 14. Here the CDR3 reads CASSSLSGQGYHEAFF. CDR3 in DNA: TGTGCCAGTAGTTCCCTTTCGGGACAGGGATACCATGAAGCTTTCTTT. Combining the CDR3 with reference TRBV19 and TRBJ1-1 gives the whole variable domain DGGITQSPKYLFRKEGQNVTLSCEQNLNHDAMYWYRQDPGQGLRLIYYSQIVNDFQKGDIAEGYSVSREKKESFPLTVTSAQKNPTAFYLCASSSLSGQGYHEAFFGQGTRLTVV.